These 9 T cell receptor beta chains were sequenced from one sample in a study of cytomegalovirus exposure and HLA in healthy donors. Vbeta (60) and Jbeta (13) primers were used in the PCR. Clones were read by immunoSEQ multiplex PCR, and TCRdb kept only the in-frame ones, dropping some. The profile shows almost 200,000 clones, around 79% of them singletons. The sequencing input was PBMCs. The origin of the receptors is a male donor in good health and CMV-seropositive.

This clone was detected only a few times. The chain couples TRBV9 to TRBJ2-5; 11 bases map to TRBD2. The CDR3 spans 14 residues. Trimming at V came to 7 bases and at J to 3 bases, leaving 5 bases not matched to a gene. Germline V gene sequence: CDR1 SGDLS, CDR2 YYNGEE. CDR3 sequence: CASSNSGGEETQYF. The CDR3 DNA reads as TGTGCCAGCTCAAATAGCGGGGGGGAAGAGACCCAGTACTTC.

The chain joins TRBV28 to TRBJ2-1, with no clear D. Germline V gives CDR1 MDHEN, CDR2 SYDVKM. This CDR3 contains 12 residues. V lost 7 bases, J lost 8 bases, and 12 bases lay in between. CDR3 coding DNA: TGTGCCAGCATGAGGATAAACTATGAGCAGTTCTTC. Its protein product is CASMRINYEQFF. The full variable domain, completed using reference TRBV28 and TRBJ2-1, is DVKVTQSSRYLVKRTGEKVFLECVQDMDHENMFWYRQDPGLGLRLIYFSYDVKMKEKGDIPEGYSVSREKKERFSLILESASTNQTSMYLCASMRINYEQFFGPGTRLTVL.

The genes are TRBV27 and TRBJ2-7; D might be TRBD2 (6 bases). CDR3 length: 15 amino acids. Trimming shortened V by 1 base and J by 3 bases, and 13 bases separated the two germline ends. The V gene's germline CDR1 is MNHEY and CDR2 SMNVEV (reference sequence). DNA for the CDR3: TGTGCCAGCAGTTTATACGGGACTCCAATCTACGAGCAGTACTTC. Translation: CASSLYGTPIYEQYF.

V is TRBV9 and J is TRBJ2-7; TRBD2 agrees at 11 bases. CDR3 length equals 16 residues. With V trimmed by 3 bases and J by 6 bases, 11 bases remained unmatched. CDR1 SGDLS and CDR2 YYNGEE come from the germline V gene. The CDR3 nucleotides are TGTGCCAGCAGCGAGGTAGGGACTAGCGGTATCCGCGAGCAGTACTTC. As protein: CASSEVGTSGIREQYF. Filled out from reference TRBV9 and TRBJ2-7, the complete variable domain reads DSGVTQTPKHLITATGQRVTLRCSPRSGDLSVYWYQQSLDQGLQFLIQYYNGEERAKGNILERFSAQQFPDLHSELNLSSLELGDSALYFCASSEVGTSGIREQYFGPGTRLTVT.

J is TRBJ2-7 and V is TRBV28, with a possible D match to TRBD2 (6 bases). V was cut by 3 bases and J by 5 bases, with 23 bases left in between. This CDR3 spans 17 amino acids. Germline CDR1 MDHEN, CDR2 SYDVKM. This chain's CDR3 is CASSFSGLGGTVDEQYF. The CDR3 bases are TGTGCCAGCAGTTTCTCGGGACTGGGGGGTACGGTCGACGAGCAGTACTTC.

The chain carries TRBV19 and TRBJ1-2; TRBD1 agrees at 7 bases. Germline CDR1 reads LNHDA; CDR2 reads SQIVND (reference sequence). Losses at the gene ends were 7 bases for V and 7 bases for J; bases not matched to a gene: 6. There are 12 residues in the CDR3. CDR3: CASTTGVAGYTF. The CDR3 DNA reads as TGTGCCAGTACCACAGGGGTGGCTGGCTACACCTTC.

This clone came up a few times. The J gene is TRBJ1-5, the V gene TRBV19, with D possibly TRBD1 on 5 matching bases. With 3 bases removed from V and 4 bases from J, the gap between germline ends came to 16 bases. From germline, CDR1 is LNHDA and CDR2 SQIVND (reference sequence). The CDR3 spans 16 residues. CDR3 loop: CASSIGTDRGNQPQHF. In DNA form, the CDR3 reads TGTGCCAGTAGTATTGGGACTGACCGAGGGAATCAGCCCCAGCATTTT.

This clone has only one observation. CDR3 bases: TGTGCCAGCAGCCCGGAAAGGAGGAGGGTCGCGAACACCGGGGAGCTGTTTTTT. It encodes CASSPERRRVANTGELFF. The chain is built from TRBV5-6 and TRBJ2-2, with D maybe TRBD2 (6 bases). Between the trimmed V and J ends, which lost 4 bases and 0 bases, there was a span of 19 bases. Germline assignment: CDR1 SGHDT and CDR2 YYEEEE. This CDR3 spans 18 amino acids.

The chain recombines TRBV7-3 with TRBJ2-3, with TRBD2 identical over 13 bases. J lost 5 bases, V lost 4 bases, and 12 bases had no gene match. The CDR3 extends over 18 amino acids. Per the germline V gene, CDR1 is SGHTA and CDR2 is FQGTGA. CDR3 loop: CASSSQARTSGSGDTQYF. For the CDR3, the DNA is TGTGCCAGCAGCTCTCAAGCCCGGACTAGCGGGAGTGGAGATACGCAGTATTTT.